Listed below are T cell receptor beta chains from one sample, sequenced in a study of shared clonotypes between healthy human individuals. Only in-frame clones appear in the TCRdb table, and some are missing; sequencing was by immunoSEQ multiplex PCR. The sample carries some 2,100,000 clones, about 92% recorded once. The sequencing sample was made of naive CD8+ T cells from PBMCs. The receptors were sampled from a man younger than 35 in good health. Some clones in this sample may be carry-over from other donors' samples. Each CDR3 is given without its conserved first and last residue. Fields, in order: V gene, J gene, CDR3 protein.

v_call: TRBV28
j_call: TRBJ2-7
cdr3_aa: ASSSTPSGRYEQY

v_call: TRBV5-4
j_call: TRBJ1-2
cdr3_aa: ASSHLFDRARGYT

v_call: TRBV5-1
j_call: TRBJ2-7
cdr3_aa: ASRVLGGHQDEQY

v_call: TRBV28
j_call: TRBJ2-1
cdr3_aa: ASSSTGGDRGLDEQF

v_call: TRBV10-2
j_call: TRBJ2-7
cdr3_aa: ASSEGKSSYEQY

v_call: TRBV7-8
j_call: TRBJ1-1
cdr3_aa: ASSLDRIGPEAF

v_call: TRBV29-1
j_call: TRBJ2-7
cdr3_aa: SVQVHYEQY

v_call: TRBV18
j_call: TRBJ2-7
cdr3_aa: ASSPPGTGVKQY

v_call: TRBV6-6
j_call: TRBJ1-2
cdr3_aa: ASHRGNYGYT

v_call: TRBV7-3
j_call: TRBJ2-7
cdr3_aa: ASRGDPGLEQY

v_call: TRBV5-1
j_call: TRBJ1-2
cdr3_aa: ASFAGHGKGYT

v_call: TRBV9
j_call: TRBJ1-6
cdr3_aa: ASSVDRDNSPLH

v_call: TRBV10-1
j_call: TRBJ2-6
cdr3_aa: ASSFGGPGAGANVLT

v_call: TRBV27
j_call: TRBJ2-1
cdr3_aa: ASSQRRDYNEQF

v_call: TRBV7-9
j_call: TRBJ2-2
cdr3_aa: ASSLFGLDTGELF

v_call: TRBV4-1
j_call: TRBJ2-7
cdr3_aa: ASSQALHSPGRTLDEQY

v_call: TRBV9
j_call: TRBJ2-7
cdr3_aa: ASSPHPGAGYEQY

v_call: TRBV7-6
j_call: TRBJ2-1
cdr3_aa: ASSPTGTEQF

v_call: TRBV11-3
j_call: TRBJ2-1
cdr3_aa: ASSPRGATHTNEQF

v_call: TRBV28
j_call: TRBJ2-1
cdr3_aa: ASSSTGAGQF

v_call: TRBV9
j_call: TRBJ2-7
cdr3_aa: ASSVGAGGYEQY

v_call: TRBV2
j_call: TRBJ2-1
cdr3_aa: ASSYRTPAYNEQF

v_call: TRBV7-9
j_call: TRBJ1-2
cdr3_aa: ASSLGQGDYGYT

v_call: TRBV4-1
j_call: TRBJ2-3
cdr3_aa: ASSQVFSTDTQY

v_call: TRBV28
j_call: TRBJ1-2
cdr3_aa: ASSFPQTGPNYGYT

v_call: TRBV13
j_call: TRBJ1-1
cdr3_aa: ASSLGPDRLNTEAF

v_call: TRBV7-9
j_call: TRBJ1-1
cdr3_aa: ASSHASYEAF

v_call: TRBV29-1
j_call: TRBJ2-7
cdr3_aa: SVGGDRGYEQY

v_call: TRBV7-9
j_call: TRBJ2-7
cdr3_aa: ASSLDPVAYEQY

v_call: TRBV7-9
j_call: TRBJ1-1
cdr3_aa: ASSLVGEAF

v_call: TRBV19
j_call: TRBJ2-5
cdr3_aa: ASSIGDRRRETQY

v_call: TRBV2
j_call: TRBJ2-7
cdr3_aa: ASSRRLAGLEQY

v_call: TRBV6-5
j_call: TRBJ2-2
cdr3_aa: ASSYSVGANTGELF

v_call: TRBV4-1
j_call: TRBJ2-7
cdr3_aa: ASSQRQTISYEQY

v_call: TRBV29-1
j_call: TRBJ2-7
cdr3_aa: SVESWEEDHYEQY

v_call: TRBV11-2
j_call: TRBJ2-7
cdr3_aa: ASSFQTDYEQY

v_call: TRBV7-2
j_call: TRBJ2-5
cdr3_aa: ASSLWREGDETQY

v_call: TRBV7-6
j_call: TRBJ2-7
cdr3_aa: ASSSSSGRAYEQY